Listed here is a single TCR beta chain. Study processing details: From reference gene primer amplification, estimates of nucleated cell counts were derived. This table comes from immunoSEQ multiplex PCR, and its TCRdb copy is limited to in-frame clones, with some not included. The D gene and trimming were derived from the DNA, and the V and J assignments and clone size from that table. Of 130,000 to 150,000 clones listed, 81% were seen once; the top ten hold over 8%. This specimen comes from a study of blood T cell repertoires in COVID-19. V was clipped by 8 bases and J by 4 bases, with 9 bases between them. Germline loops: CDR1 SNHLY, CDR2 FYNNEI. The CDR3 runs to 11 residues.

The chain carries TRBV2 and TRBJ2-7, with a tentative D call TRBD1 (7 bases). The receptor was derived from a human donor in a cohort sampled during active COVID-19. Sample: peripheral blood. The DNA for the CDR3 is TGTGCCAGCTCAGGGGGGTACGAGCAGTACTTC. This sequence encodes CASSGGYEQYF.